A single sample gave rise to the 2 T cell receptor beta chains below, sequenced in a study of blood T cell repertoires in COVID-19. This table comes from immunoSEQ multiplex PCR, and its TCRdb copy is limited to in-frame clones, with some not included. The profile shows about 87,000 clones, approximately 87% of them singletons. Source material: peripheral blood. These receptors were obtained from a human donor with acute or convalescent COVID-19. The donor label of this sample is uncertain.

V and J are TRBV4-1 and TRBJ2-3; TRBD2 agrees at 16 bases. J lost 3 bases, V lost 2 bases, and 8 bases had no gene match. Germline CDR1 and CDR2: MGHRA and YSYEKL. The CDR3 is 19 amino acids. The CDR3 coding sequence is TGCGCCAGCAGCCAATCGTCGGGACTAGCGGGGGGGCCGACAGATACGCAGTATTTT. Its protein product is CASSQSSGLAGGPTDTQYF.

The chain joins TRBV28 to TRBJ2-5; 9 bases fit TRBD2. Germline trimming cut 6 bases from V and 5 bases from J; bases unmatched to any gene: 4. CDR3 length: 13 residues. Germline CDR1 reads MDHEN; CDR2 reads SYDVKM. CDR3 nucleotide sequence: TGTGCCAGCAGCCCTGGACTAGCGGAGACCCAGTACTTC. As protein: CASSPGLAETQYF. Supplemented by reference TRBV28 and TRBJ2-5, the full variable domain reads DVKVTQSSRYLVKRTGEKVFLECVQDMDHENMFWYRQDPGLGLRLIYFSYDVKMKEKGDIPEGYSVSREKKERFSLILESASTNQTSMYLCASSPGLAETQYFGPGTRLLVL.